This TCR beta chain comes out of a study of T cells in Graves' hyperthyroidism and ophthalmopathy. Study-wide points: Ophthalmopathy, which appeared later, was predicted by the model a median approximately 6.7 months before onset. In the blood, most expanded thyroid clonotypes above 0.001 appeared as well.

Template material for amplifying TCR beta CDR3 regions consisted of RNA transcripts. Initially, a first-round RT-PCR of the TCR CDR3 employed the HTBI primer set. TCRdb independently ran MiXCR on the multiplex PCR reads; one entry per CDR3 protein. The profile shows approximately 530,000 distinct CDR3 sequences, 15% to 20% of them singletons. Remarks on this clonotype: What it binds is not known. This may arise from a read error, as a much more abundant clone is one base away.

This CDR3 is built from 16 residues. V trimming: 6 bases; J trimming: 7 bases; junction bases outside the gene matches: 13. In germline, CDR1 is MNHNS, CDR2 SASEGT. Sequencing input: blood. This TCR was recovered from a young woman with Graves' hyperthyroidism. The J gene is TRBJ2-7, the V gene TRBV6-1, with 12 positions matching TRBD2. The CDR3 DNA reads TGTGCCAGCAGGGCTTCTAGCGGGGGGGCCGTAGATGAGCAGTACTTC. Its protein is CASRASSGGAVDEQYF.